The clone carrying this T cell receptor (beta chain) was seen repeatedly, ten times or more. The antigen is unknown. These data come from a study of regulatory T cells in long-lasting Graves disease. Whole-study results and caveats: Researchers examined only peripheral blood and not thyroid tissue.

Through Arm-PCR of CDR3 regions and iRepertoire HTBI primers, TCR beta libraries were built. As handled by the study authors: Sequenced samples collectively carried 55 to 80 TRBV and 14 TRBJ segments. TCRdb redid the calling of the multiplex PCR reads with MiXCR, one entry per CDR3 protein. The V and J calls here are based on TCRdb, not the publication. This table has 600,000 to 850,000 distinct CDR3 sequences, about 30% appearing once. Time point denoted: persistent/refractory GD, antithyroid drugs over 5 years with positive TRAb. With RNA extracted from PBMCs as input, the TCR library was made. Graves' disease was diagnosed by American Thyroid Association guidelines. The sequence was obtained from a female donor with Graves disease. Here the sequenced sample was peripheral blood mononuclear cells (PBMCs), taken when the disease was refractory, from a patient treated with antithyroid drugs.

This CDR3 reads CASREGPETQYF. The CDR3 DNA reads TGTGCCAGCAGGGAGGGCCCAGAGACCCAGTACTTC. The chain combines TRBV28 with TRBJ2-5, with D perhaps TRBD2 (6 bases). Germline V gene sequence: CDR1 MDHEN, CDR2 SYDVKM. With 6 bases removed from V and 4 bases from J, the gap between germline ends came to 9 bases. The CDR3 covers 12 residues.